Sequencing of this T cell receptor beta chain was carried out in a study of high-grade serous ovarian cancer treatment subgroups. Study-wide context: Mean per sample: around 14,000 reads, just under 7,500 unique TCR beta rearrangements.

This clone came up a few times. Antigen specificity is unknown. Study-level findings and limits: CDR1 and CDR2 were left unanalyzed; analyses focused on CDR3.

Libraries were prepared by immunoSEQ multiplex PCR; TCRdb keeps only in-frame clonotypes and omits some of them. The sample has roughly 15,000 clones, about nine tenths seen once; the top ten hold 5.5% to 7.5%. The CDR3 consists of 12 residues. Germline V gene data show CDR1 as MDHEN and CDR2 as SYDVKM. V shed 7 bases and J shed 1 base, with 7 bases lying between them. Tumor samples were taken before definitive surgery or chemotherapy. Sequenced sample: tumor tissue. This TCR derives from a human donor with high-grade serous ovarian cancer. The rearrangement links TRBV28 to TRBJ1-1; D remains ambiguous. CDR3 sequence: CASNLANTEAFF. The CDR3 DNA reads TGTGCCAGCAATCTGGCGAACACTGAAGCTTTCTTT.